These 27 T cell receptor beta chains were all obtained from the same sample, sequenced in a study of cytomegalovirus exposure and HLA in healthy donors. Sequenced by immunoSEQ multiplex PCR; TCRdb stores in-frame clones only, minus some. This table has 300,000 to 350,000 clones, around 90% appearing once. Sequences were obtained from PBMCs. Receptors originate from a young man in good health and CMV-seronegative.

The table lists this clone with a few counts. The chain recombines TRBV7-6 with TRBJ1-6; 8 nucleotides agree with TRBD1. The CDR3 covers 14 residues. CDR1 and CDR2 from the germline V gene are SGHVS and FNYEAQ. The ends lost 5 bases at V and 9 bases at J; junction bases unmatched: 6. The CDR3 is CASSLGTGGSPLHF. The CDR3 DNA sequence: TGTGCCAGCAGCCTCGGGACAGGAGGTTCACCCCTCCACTTT.

This sequence joins TRBV6-6 and TRBJ1-6, with D maybe TRBD1 (5 bases). V gave up 4 bases and J gave up 8 bases, with 6 bases separating them. Germline CDR1 and CDR2: MNHNY and SVGAGI (reference sequence). This CDR3 has 12 residues. CDR3: CASSSGYSPLHF. CDR3 coding DNA: TGTGCCAGCAGTTCAGGGTATTCACCCCTCCACTTT.

The CDR3 loop is CASSSLAGGPYEQYF. The CDR3, as DNA: TGTGCCAGCAGCTCACTAGCGGGGGGCCCCTACGAGCAGTACTTC. The V call is TRBV14, the J call TRBJ2-7; 12 bases agree with TRBD2. From germline, CDR1 is SGHDN and CDR2 FVKESK. V lost 5 bases, J lost 2 bases, and 4 bases stayed unmatched. This CDR3 region has 15 residues.

V and J are TRBV19 and TRBJ1-2; maybe TRBD1 (6 bases). Trimming cost V 5 bases and J 0 bases, with 16 bases left between them. This CDR3 is built from 16 residues. Germline CDR1 LNHDA, CDR2 SQIVND (reference sequence). The CDR3 DNA is TGTGCCAGTAGTCCCACAGGGCAAATTTCTAACTATGGCTACACCTTC. Residues: CASSPTGQISNYGYTF.

The chain joins TRBV2 to TRBJ2-7; 12 nucleotides line up with TRBD2. This CDR3 is 14 amino acids long. Germline CDR1 SNHLY, CDR2 FYNNEI. V shed 6 bases and J 6 bases; nucleotides not matched to a gene: 6. The CDR3 loop is CASRGLAGTPEQYF. Written as DNA, the CDR3 is TGTGCCAGCAGAGGACTAGCGGGGACCCCCGAGCAGTACTTC.

This clone is a singleton in its sample. The V gene is TRBV10-1, the J gene TRBJ2-2; 8 nucleotides match TRBD2. The CDR3 contains 15 residues. Trimming removed 5 bases from V and 6 bases from J; junction bases left unmatched: 8. Germline loops: CDR1 WNHNN, CDR2 SYGVQD (reference sequence). The CDR3 nucleotides are TGCGCCAGCAGTAACATAAGAGCGGGGGCCGGGGAGCTGTTTTTT. Translation gives CASSNIRAGAGELFF.

This clone was seen only once. The genes are TRBV27 and TRBJ1-1; 7 bases are shared with TRBD1. Trimming cost V 5 bases and J 5 bases; bases outside gene matches: 8. CDR3 size: 14 residues. In germline, CDR1 is MNHEY, CDR2 SMNVEV (reference sequence). The CDR3 bases are TGTGCCAGCAGTCTCCTACAGGGGTGGACTGAAGCTTTCTTT. It translates to CASSLLQGWTEAFF.

This clone was detected a few times. The chain is built from TRBV6-5 and TRBJ1-2; D may be TRBD1 (5 bases). CDR1 is MNHEY, CDR2 SVGAGI, per germline. Trimming removed 1 base at V and 6 bases at J, with 9 bases between. The CDR3 length is 13 residues. The CDR3 here is CASSYWGKDGYTF. DNA of the CDR3: TGTGCCAGCAGTTACTGGGGCAAGGATGGCTACACCTTC.

The chain uses TRBV6-1 and TRBJ2-2; 9 bases match TRBD1. The CDR3 totals 13 residues. Germline CDR1 is MNHNS and CDR2 is SASEGT. The V segment lost 5 bases and the J segment 7 bases; nucleotides outside the gene matches: 2. CDR3 protein: CASSRTGVGELFF. The DNA for the CDR3 is TGTGCCAGCAGTCGGACAGGGGTCGGGGAGCTGTTTTTT.

Notes on this clone: This sample also contains other DNA sequences that code for the same CDR3. V usage is TRBV5-1 and J usage is TRBJ2-1, with TRBD1 matching over 8 bases. The CDR3 runs 15 residues. The V and J ends lost 0 bases and 7 bases, in that order; junction bases with no gene match: 6. Germline lookup yields CDR1 SGHRS and CDR2 YFSETQ. The chain's CDR3 is CASSLGQGRGNEQFF. CDR3 sequence (DNA): TGCGCCAGCAGCTTGGGACAGGGGCGAGGAAATGAGCAGTTCTTC.

The CDR3 DNA follows: TGTGCCAGCTCGTACGGACAGGGGCCTACAACTGAAGCTTTCTTT. Translation gives CASSYGQGPTTEAFF. The chain links TRBV18 to TRBJ1-1, with TRBD1 identical over 9 bases. From germline, CDR1 is KGHSH and CDR2 LQKENI. V dropped 6 bases and J dropped 5; count of bases not matched to a gene: 10. The CDR3 runs 15 residues. Variable domain in full (rest from reference TRBV18 and TRBJ1-1): NAGVMQNPRHLVRRRGQEARLRCSPMKGHSHVYWYRQLPEEGLKFMVYLQKENIIDESGMPKERFSAEFPKEGPSILRIQQVVRGDSAAYFCASSYGQGPTTEAFFGQGTRLTVV.

The chain joins TRBV2 to TRBJ1-3; no reliable D call. V was pared by 7 bases and J by 0 bases, with 13 bases between. Germline V gene data show CDR1 as SNHLY and CDR2 as FYNNEI. The CDR3 sequence is 15 residues long. As DNA, the CDR3 is TGTGCCAGCAATCTAGGCCCCTCCTCTGGAAACACCATATATTTT. Translating gives CASNLGPSSGNTIYF.

V and J are TRBV27 and TRBJ1-5; D remains ambiguous. Trimming took 3 bases from V and 5 from J, leaving 5 bases between them. CDR3 length: 12 residues. Germline V gene data show CDR1 as MNHEY and CDR2 as SMNVEV (reference sequence). The CDR3 region is CASSLRDQPQHF. The DNA for the CDR3 is TGTGCCAGCAGTTTGAGGGATCAGCCCCAGCATTTT.

The V gene is TRBV4-3, the J gene TRBJ2-3; 9 bases are a match to TRBD2. This CDR3 has 16 residues. The trim removed 0 bases at V and 4 bases at J, leaving 5 bases unmatched. Germline V gene sequence: CDR1 LGHNA, CDR2 YSLEER. The CDR3 sequence: CASSQDPGGGADTQYF. The CDR3 DNA follows: TGCGCCAGCAGCCAAGATCCGGGCGGGGGGGCAGATACGCAGTATTTT.

The chain recombines TRBV4-3 with TRBJ1-4; TRBD1 is a possible D gene (5 bases). The CDR3 covers 15 residues. CDR1 is LGHNA, CDR2 YSLEER, per germline. The V end was cut by 4 bases, the J end by 2 bases, with 11 bases between. The CDR3 loop is CASSRQGGTNEKLFF. The CDR3 bases are TGCGCCAGCAGCCGGCAGGGAGGGACTAATGAAAAACTGTTTTTT.

This clone was seen once. This specimen includes other DNA sequences encoding the same CDR3. The chain is built from TRBV6-1 and TRBJ2-7; D may be TRBD1 (6 bases). This CDR3 is 14 amino acids long. V was trimmed by 3 bases and J by 1 base, leaving 10 bases between them. Germline V lookup: CDR1 MNHNS, CDR2 SASEGT. The CDR3 loop is CASSEVDRSYEQYF. The CDR3 DNA follows: TGTGCCAGCAGTGAGGTTGACAGGTCCTACGAGCAGTACTTC.

This rearrangement joins TRBV15 to TRBJ2-1; a weak D match, TRBD1 (6 bases). This CDR3 is 15 amino acids long. V was shortened by 5 bases and J by 1 base, with 12 bases between the two germline ends. CDR1 and CDR2 (germline): LNHNV, YYDKDF (reference sequence). Written as DNA, the CDR3 is TGTGCCACCAGCGAACCGACAGGTTCCTACAATGAGCAGTTCTTC. Its translation: CATSEPTGSYNEQFF.

In this sample, this clone turned up once. This sequence joins TRBV19 and TRBJ1-5; D might be TRBD1 (5 bases). The V gene lost 2 bases and the J gene lost 2 bases, with 13 bases spanning the gap. Per germline, CDR1 LNHDA and CDR2 SQIVND (reference sequence). The CDR3 extends over 16 amino acids. The CDR3 sequence is CASSILQGIGNQPQHF. The CDR3 DNA reads TGTGCCAGTAGTATACTGCAGGGCATCGGCAATCAGCCCCAGCATTTT.

The chain couples TRBV19 to TRBJ1-2; D unresolved. V was pared by 0 bases and J by 0 bases, with 8 bases between. Germline CDR1 and CDR2: LNHDA and SQIVND (reference sequence). CDR3 length equals 15 residues. The CDR3 region has the DNA TGTGCCAGTAGTATAGAGGGCCGAACTAACTATGGCTACACCTTC. Protein: CASSIEGRTNYGYTF.

The chain recombines TRBV6-5 with TRBJ2-2; D remains ambiguous. Trimming took off 5 bases at V and 2 bases at J, with 6 bases between the two ends. The CDR3 sequence is 13 residues long. Germline CDR1 and CDR2: MNHEY and SVGAGI. The CDR3: CASSRRNTGELFF. CDR3 coding DNA: TGTGCCAGCAGTAGGAGAAACACCGGGGAGCTGTTTTTT.

This clone was recorded only once. The chain carries TRBV11-2 and TRBJ2-1; D may be TRBD2 (6 bases). CDR3 size: 16 residues. Germline V CDR1 and CDR2: SGHAT, FQNNGV. The V gene lost 1 base and the J gene lost 6 bases, with 16 bases spanning the gap. CDR3 in DNA: TGTGCCAGCAGCTTAGTGGGGGGAGTGCGGGCCAATGAGCAGTTCTTC. It specifies CASSLVGGVRANEQFF.

The chain combines TRBV19 with TRBJ1-6; D gene ambiguous. CDR3 size: 14 residues. The V end lost 5 bases, the J end lost 5 bases, and 10 bases lay between the germline ends. Germline CDR1 reads LNHDA; CDR2 reads SQIVND (reference sequence). In DNA form, the CDR3 reads TGTGCCAGTAGTCCCAGGACTAATAATTCACCCCTCCACTTT. Translated, it gives CASSPRTNNSPLHF.

The chain uses TRBV19 and TRBJ1-1, with 11 positions matching TRBD1. There are 15 residues in the CDR3. J gave up 4 bases and V 7 bases, and 8 bases lay outside the gene matches. The germline V gene encodes CDR1 LNHDA and CDR2 SQIVND (reference sequence). CDR3 residues: CASNSDRGRGTEAFF. In nucleotides, the CDR3 is TGTGCCAGTAATTCGGACAGGGGGCGGGGCACTGAAGCTTTCTTT.

The gene calls are TRBV15 and TRBJ2-5, with 10 bases fitting TRBD1. V was clipped by 4 bases and J by 5 bases; unmatched bases: 4. Germline V gene lookup returns CDR1 LNHNV and CDR2 YYDKDF (reference sequence). This CDR3 is 14 amino acids long. CDR3 in amino acids: CATSTGQGTETQYF. CDR3 nucleotide sequence: TGTGCCACCAGCACGGGACAGGGGACGGAGACCCAGTACTTC.

This clone was picked up one time. The V and J genes are TRBV19 and TRBJ1-2, with TRBD1 matching over 7 bases. This CDR3 region has 15 residues. Trimming cost V 6 bases and J 4 bases; bases outside gene matches: 11. Germline CDR1 reads LNHDA; CDR2 reads SQIVND (reference sequence). CDR3 in DNA: TGTGCCAGTAGGGACGGACAGGTCTCGATCTATGGCTACACCTTC. Translated, it gives CASRDGQVSIYGYTF.

This clone has only a few counts. The chain links TRBV7-9 to TRBJ1-1; TRBD1 matches at 9 bases. V dropped 6 bases and J dropped 7; count of bases not matched to a gene: 6. Per germline, CDR1 SEHNR and CDR2 FQNEAQ (reference sequence). The CDR3 is made up of 13 amino acids. The CDR3 protein is CASRSGTGIEAFF. In DNA, the CDR3 is TGTGCCAGCAGATCCGGGACAGGGATTGAAGCTTTCTTT.

V gene TRBV5-1 combines with J gene TRBJ1-1; TRBD1 aligns across 9 bases. The V segment lost 2 bases and the J segment 5 bases; nucleotides outside the gene matches: 4. CDR1 SGHRS and CDR2 YFSETQ come from the germline V gene. The CDR3 length is 14 residues. The chain's CDR3 is CASSFSQGATEAFF. DNA of the CDR3: TGCGCCAGCAGCTTTTCACAGGGGGCGACTGAAGCTTTCTTT.